This passage covers 18 T cell receptor beta chains from one sample sequenced in a study of shared clonotypes between healthy human individuals. Produced via immunoSEQ multiplex PCR; TCRdb's table is partial and in-frame only. This table holds about a million clones, 76% found once. Input material: memory CD4+ T cells sorted from blood. Subset: CD45RA-negative fraction. These receptors were taken from a man aged 18-30 years in good health.

In its sample, this clone was seen a few times. The chain couples TRBV2 to TRBJ1-1; D unresolved. The CDR3 length is 13 residues. Germline CDR1 reads SNHLY; CDR2 reads FYNNEI. Trimming took 7 bases from V and 5 from J, leaving 14 bases between them. CDR3 in amino acids: CASTIGVRTEAFF. CDR3 DNA: TGTGCCAGCACGATCGGGGTTAGGACTGAAGCTTTCTTT.

J is TRBJ1-6 and V is TRBV5-1, with a weak D call TRBD1 (6 bases). Deletions cut 0 bases from V and 2 bases from J, with 9 bases between. The CDR3 consists of 16 residues. The germline gives CDR1 SGHRS, CDR2 YFSETQ. The CDR3 bases are TGCGCCAGCAGCTTGGCCAGGGACACCTATAATTCACCCCTCCACTTT. Translating it yields CASSLARDTYNSPLHF.

V and J are TRBV6-1 and TRBJ1-2; possibly TRBD1 for D (6 bases). Germline V gene sequence: CDR1 MNHNS, CDR2 SASEGT. Trimming stripped 2 bases from V and 3 bases from J, with 13 bases between. The CDR3 is 15 residues long. Written as DNA, the CDR3 is TGTGCCAGCAGTGAATCCCCGGGGGCGCACTATGGCTACACCTTC. It encodes CASSESPGAHYGYTF.

In this sample, this clone turned up once. The gene calls are TRBV6-1 and TRBJ1-2; D ambiguous. The CDR3 has 11 amino acids. Germline assignment: CDR1 MNHNS and CDR2 SASEGT. The V and J ends lost 8 bases and 4 bases respectively, with 8 bases between them. CDR3 nucleotide sequence: TGTGCCAGCCAGGCAATCTATGGCTACACCTTC. Its translation is CASQAIYGYTF.

CDR3 protein: CAWSVLSREQFF. In DNA form, the CDR3 reads TGTGCCTGGAGTGTACTTAGCAGGGAGCAGTTCTTC. V gene TRBV30 combines with J gene TRBJ2-1, with D unclear. This CDR3 spans 12 amino acids. V was shortened by 0 bases and J by 10 bases, with 10 bases between the two germline ends. The germline V gene has CDR1 GTSNPN and CDR2 SVGIG (reference sequence).

V usage is TRBV19 and J usage is TRBJ1-2, with 9 bases matching TRBD1. The CDR3 loop spans 14 amino acids. From germline, CDR1 is LNHDA and CDR2 SQIVND (reference sequence). J was trimmed by 8 bases and V by 6 bases; bases with no gene match: 10. The CDR3 protein is CASSNTGTGSGYTF. Written as DNA, the CDR3 is TGTGCCAGTAGCAATACCGGGACAGGGTCGGGCTACACCTTC.

V gene TRBV28 combines with J gene TRBJ1-6; D is unclear. The CDR3 covers 14 residues. Between the trimmed V and J ends, which lost 2 bases and 9 bases, there was a span of 11 bases. CDR1 and CDR2 (germline): MDHEN, SYDVKM. The CDR3 here is CASSLGLPGSPLHF. Written as DNA, the CDR3 is TGTGCCAGCAGTTTAGGCCTCCCGGGTTCACCCCTCCACTTT.

This chain uses TRBV6-5 with TRBJ2-6; D possibly corresponds to TRBD2 (6 bases). Between the trimmed V and J ends, which lost 6 bases and 0 bases, there was a span of 6 bases. Per the germline V gene, CDR1 is MNHEY and CDR2 is SVGAGI. The CDR3 extends over 14 amino acids. The DNA of the CDR3 is TGTGCCAGCAGGGGAGGCTCTGGGGCCAACGTCCTGACTTTC. Amino acids: CASRGGSGANVLTF.

The V call is TRBV10-3, the J call TRBJ2-5; 8 positions agree with TRBD1. The germline gives CDR1 ENHRY, CDR2 SYGVKD. V lost 8 bases, J lost 4 bases, and 0 bases stayed unmatched. The CDR3 contains 11 residues. In DNA, the CDR3 is TGTGCCATCGGACAGGGAGAGACCCAGTACTTC. It encodes CAIGQGETQYF.

J is TRBJ2-1 and V is TRBV19, with 7 bases aligning to TRBD2. This CDR3 contains 16 residues. Per the germline V gene, CDR1 is LNHDA and CDR2 is SQIVND (reference sequence). J gave up 0 bases and V 9 bases, and 11 bases lay outside the gene matches. CDR3 in amino acids: CARLLLADCSYNEQFF. CDR3 sequence (DNA): TGTGCCAGGCTCCTCCTAGCGGATTGCTCCTACAATGAGCAGTTCTTC.

This clone has only one observation. The rearrangement joins TRBV7-9 to TRBJ2-7, with TRBD2 as a possible D gene (6 bases). V was pared by 2 bases and J by 2 bases, with 10 bases between. Germline-derived CDR1 and CDR2 are SEHNR and FQNEAQ (reference sequence). This CDR3 comprises 14 residues. The DNA of the CDR3 is TGTGCCAGCAGCTTAATCTCGGGGGCCTACGAGCAGTACTTC. It is translated as CASSLISGAYEQYF.

The CDR3 spells CASSSGQSFSTDTQYF. The CDR3 DNA reads as TGTGCCAGCAGCTCAGGACAGAGTTTTAGCACAGATACGCAGTATTTT. The chain has TRBV5-4 and TRBJ2-3; tentatively, D is TRBD1 (6 bases). The CDR3 totals 16 residues. V was shortened by 3 bases and J by 0 bases, with 14 bases between the two germline ends. Germline V gene data show CDR1 as SGHNT and CDR2 as YYREEE (reference sequence).

This clone was seen at least ten times. This chain links TRBV28 with TRBJ2-3, with 7 bases identical to TRBD1. The CDR3 covers 15 residues. The junction had 5 bases not matched to a gene; V was cut back by 3 bases and J by 2 bases. CDR1 is MDHEN and CDR2 is SYDVKM in the germline V gene. CDR3 DNA sequence: TGTGCCAGCAGTTTCACCGGGACAGCCACAGATACGCAGTATTTT. Protein: CASSFTGTATDTQYF.

The chain is built from TRBV6-5 and TRBJ1-1; D is perhaps TRBD1 (5 bases). This CDR3 is 15 amino acids long. The germline V gene has CDR1 MNHEY and CDR2 SVGAGI. With 2 bases removed from V and 0 bases from J, the gap between germline ends came to 10 bases. The CDR3 region has the DNA TGTGCCAGCAGTTACCAGGCAGGGTTGAACACTGAAGCTTTCTTT. Amino acids: CASSYQAGLNTEAFF.

Here the CDR3 DNA reads TGTGCCAGCAGCCCCTACAGGCAATTTGACTATGGCTACACCTTC. It codes for CASSPYRQFDYGYTF. The genes are TRBV7-8 and TRBJ1-2; the D gene is possibly TRBD1 (5 bases). The CDR3 contains 15 residues. The germline V gene encodes CDR1 SGHVS and CDR2 FQNEAQ. V was pared by 5 bases and J by 3 bases, with 16 bases between. The entire variable domain, with the rest obtained from reference TRBV7-8 and TRBJ1-2, is as follows: GAGVSQSPRYKVAKRGQDVALRCDPISGHVSLFWYQQALGQGPEFLTYFQNEAQLDKSGLPSDRFFAERPEGSVSTLKIQRTQQEDSAVYLCASSPYRQFDYGYTFGSGTRLTVV.

V gene TRBV6-6 combines with J gene TRBJ1-6; D is perhaps TRBD1 (5 bases). V lost 4 bases to trimming and J lost 7 bases, with 17 bases between them. From germline, CDR1 is MNHNY and CDR2 SVGAGI (reference sequence). The CDR3 totals 16 residues. In DNA, the CDR3 is TGTGCCAGCAGTTCGCTAGACAGTTTGGGAAATTCACCCCTCCACTTT. Amino acid sequence: CASSSLDSLGNSPLHF.

The genes are TRBV15 and TRBJ2-3; D remains ambiguous. CDR3 size: 14 residues. V gave up 0 bases and J gave up 4 bases, with 8 bases separating them. Germline lookup yields CDR1 LNHNV and CDR2 YYDKDF (reference sequence). The CDR3 nucleotides are TGTGCCACCAGCAGAGATCGGGCTTCAGATACGCAGTATTTT. Residues: CATSRDRASDTQYF.

The DNA of the CDR3 is TGCGCCAGCAGCCAAGGCCGACGGGAGCAGTACTTC. As protein: CASSQGRREQYF. The chain links TRBV4-3 to TRBJ2-7; D not certain. This CDR3 contains 12 residues. Germline CDR1 LGHNA, CDR2 YSLEER. Deletions cut 1 base from V and 7 bases from J, with 8 bases between.